This T cell receptor beta chain was documented in a study of regulatory T cells in long-lasting Graves disease. Study overall: Disease was considered persistent Graves' disease after over 5 years of antithyroid drugs (with positive TSH receptor antibodies). The study's findings and limits: Persistent patients shared 2,741 public clonotypes among themselves. Newly diagnosed patients shared fewer, at roughly 970. Patients with persistent disease showed a bias toward TRBV28, TRBJ1-2 and TRBJ2-5.

As regards this clonotype: Its cognate antigen is unknown.

Time point described: persistent/refractory GD, antithyroid drugs over 5 years with positive TRAb. RNA isolated from PBMCs was used to make the TCR library. The peripheral blood volume drawn was 8 to 9.5 milliliters, and it was collected into EDTA tubes. Germline V gene lookup returns CDR1 SQVTM and CDR2 ANQGSEA. The CDR3 is 13 residues long. V was cut by 3 bases and J by 3 bases, with 12 bases left in between. Construction of TCR beta libraries relied on iRepertoire HTBI primers and on Arm-PCR targeting CDR3 regions. MiXCR was run by TCRdb on the multiplex PCR reads, yielding one entry per CDR3 protein. Of around 400,000 distinct CDR3 sequences listed, roughly 24% were seen once; the top ten hold 25% to 35%.

The sample here was peripheral blood mononuclear cells (PBMCs), taken when the disease was refractory, from a patient treated with antithyroid drugs. The TCR comes from a woman aged 40 to 55 with Graves disease. V usage is TRBV29-1 and J usage is TRBJ2-7; TRBD1 is a possible D gene (6 bases). CDR3 in amino acids: CSVEVTGLYEQYF. The CDR3, as DNA: TGCAGCGTTGAGGTGACAGGTCTCTACGAGCAGTACTTC.